Listed below are T cell receptor beta chains from one sample, sequenced in a study of T cells in Graves' hyperthyroidism and ophthalmopathy. TCRdb reanalysed the multiplex PCR reads using MiXCR and keeps one entry per CDR3 protein. The data show some 440,000 distinct CDR3 sequences, with 15% to 17% seen just once and roughly 7.7% held by the top ten. The sample comprised blood. These TCRs come from a woman younger than 30 with Graves' hyperthyroidism. Each CDR3 is given with its conserved first and last residue. D genes are given only for firm matches. A clone size is listed for some rows: how often the clone was seen (once, few, many), or a class if it is expanded.

v_call: TRBV3-1; clone_size: many; d_call: .; j_call: TRBJ1-2; cdr3_aa: CASSQGPGHYGYTF; cdr3_nt: TGTGCCAGCAGCCAGGGACCAGGCCACTATGGCTACACCTTC
v_call: TRBV12-3/TRBV12-4; clone_size: .; d_call: .; j_call: TRBJ1-1; cdr3_aa: CASSPVTKGVSTEAFF; cdr3_nt: TGTGCCAGCAGTCCCGTCACAAAGGGGGTGAGCACTGAAGCTTTCTTT
v_call: TRBV9; clone_size: many; d_call: .; j_call: TRBJ1-2; cdr3_aa: CASSREVQVLNYGYTF; cdr3_nt: TGTGCCAGCAGCCGCGAGGTACAGGTCCTTAACTATGGCTACACCTTC
v_call: TRBV12-5; clone_size: many; d_call: TRBD1; j_call: TRBJ1-1; cdr3_aa: CASGPQGEAFF; cdr3_nt: TGTGCTAGTGGCCCTCAGGGGGAGGCTTTCTTT
v_call: TRBV6-1; clone_size: few; d_call: TRBD2; j_call: TRBJ2-1; cdr3_aa: CASSLPGLDSPNEQFF; cdr3_nt: TGTGCCAGCAGTTTACCGGGACTAGATAGCCCAAATGAGCAGTTCTTC
v_call: TRBV10-3; clone_size: .; d_call: TRBD1; j_call: TRBJ2-3; cdr3_aa: CAIRTHTGETQYF; cdr3_nt: TGTGCCATCAGGACACATACAGGGGAAACGCAGTATTTT
v_call: TRBV11-2; clone_size: .; d_call: TRBD2; j_call: TRBJ2-1; cdr3_aa: CASSLGLAGGPGEQFF; cdr3_nt: TGTGCCAGCAGCTTAGGGCTAGCGGGGGGCCCGGGTGAGCAGTTCTTC
v_call: TRBV5-6; clone_size: .; d_call: .; j_call: TRBJ1-3; cdr3_aa: CASSSPGAESGNTIYF; cdr3_nt: TGTGCCAGCAGCTCCCCTGGGGCTGAATCTGGAAACACCATATATTTT
v_call: TRBV11-2; clone_size: many; d_call: TRBD1; j_call: TRBJ2-7; cdr3_aa: CASSPLLGPRGQEQYF; cdr3_nt: TGTGCCAGCAGCCCGCTCCTCGGACCCAGGGGACAGGAGCAGTACTTC
v_call: TRBV20-1; clone_size: .; d_call: TRBD1; j_call: TRBJ1-2; cdr3_aa: CSASDRGNYGYTF; cdr3_nt: TGCAGTGCTAGCGACAGGGGCAACTATGGCTACACCTTC
v_call: TRBV7-8; clone_size: many; d_call: .; j_call: TRBJ1-1; cdr3_aa: CASSLESGLMNTEAFF; cdr3_nt: TGTGCCAGCAGCTTAGAATCCGGCCTAATGAACACTGAAGCTTTCTTT
v_call: TRBV12-3/TRBV12-4; clone_size: .; d_call: .; j_call: TRBJ2-5; cdr3_aa: CASSFKRFQETQYF; cdr3_nt: TGTGCCAGCAGTTTCAAGAGATTCCAAGAGACCCAGTACTTC
v_call: TRBV13; clone_size: many; d_call: TRBD1; j_call: TRBJ2-7; cdr3_aa: CASSTHRGEQYF; cdr3_nt: TGTGCCAGCAGCACTCACAGGGGCGAGCAGTACTTC
v_call: TRBV2; clone_size: many; d_call: .; j_call: TRBJ2-2; cdr3_aa: CASSDGGRGNTGELFF; cdr3_nt: TGTGCCAGCAGTGACGGGGGGCGCGGGAACACCGGGGAGCTGTTTTTT